What follows is one T cell receptor beta chain and its context. The antigen remains undetermined. The sample comes from a study of regulatory T cells in long-lasting Graves disease. The TCR beta library used iRepertoire HTBI primers with Arm-PCR amplification of CDR3. TCRdb called the multiplex PCR reads again in MiXCR, with one record for every CDR3 protein. The sample shows 560,000 or so distinct CDR3 sequences, about 16% of them seen only once. V shed 2 bases and J shed 5 bases, with 16 bases lying between them. This CDR3 has 15 residues. Germline V gene sequence: CDR1 SGHNT, CDR2 YYREEE (reference sequence). Notes on the study in general: With persistent disease, TRBV28, TRBJ1-2 and TRBJ2-5 were the favored segments.

Documented time point: newly diagnosed GD, antithyroid drugs for less than 3 months. RNA extracted from PBMCs served as the sequencing template. As a group, patients came from one endocrinology department in Xi'an, China. This sample also belongs to another study, concerning T cells in Graves' hyperthyroidism and ophthalmopathy. Turning to that study: TCR CDR3 underwent first-round RT-PCR with the HTBI primer set.

This receptor was identified in a man younger than 30 with Graves disease. The chain carries TRBV5-4 and TRBJ1-2; D is ambiguous. Sample: peripheral blood mononuclear cells (PBMCs), taken at new diagnosis, from a patient treated with antithyroid drugs. The CDR3 DNA sequence: TGTGCCAGCAGCTTACCAGGTGCCTCGGGATATGGCTACACCTTC. Translating gives CASSLPGASGYGYTF.